A selection of T cell receptor beta chains follows, all from one sample in a study of cytotoxic CD8 clonotypes in ibrutinib-treated CLL. TCRdb's table, derived via immunoSEQ multiplex PCR, lists solely in-frame clones and lacks some. The data contain 150,000 or so clones, roughly 84% of them singletons. The sample was PBMCs, taken at disease progression, from a patient treated with ibrutinib. These receptors were taken from a human donor with chronic lymphocytic leukemia. The CDR3 runs from the conserved cysteine through the conserved F or W. The order of the fields is J gene, clone size, D gene, V gene, CDR3 protein, CDR3 DNA. D genes are given only for firm matches. Part of the rows lack a size; the others show once, few, many or a class for expanded clones.

j_call: TRBJ1-2
clone_size: .
d_call: .
v_call: TRBV4-1
cdr3_aa: CASSQDERHGYGYTF
cdr3_nt: TGCGCCAGCAGCCAAGATGAAAGACATGGCTATGGCTACACCTTC

j_call: TRBJ2-1
clone_size: .
d_call: .
v_call: TRBV30
cdr3_aa: CAWSGAVGAAYNEQFF
cdr3_nt: TGTGCCTGGAGTGGGGCAGTGGGAGCGGCGTACAATGAGCAGTTCTTC

j_call: TRBJ2-1
clone_size: .
d_call: TRBD2
v_call: TRBV11-3
cdr3_aa: CASSPGLAGVNEQFF
cdr3_nt: TGTGCCAGCAGCCCCGGGTTAGCGGGGGTCAATGAGCAGTTCTTC

j_call: TRBJ2-3
clone_size: .
d_call: .
v_call: TRBV7-3
cdr3_aa: CASSRRAGTDTQYF
cdr3_nt: TGTGCCAGCAGCCGGAGGGCTGGCACAGATACGCAGTATTTT

j_call: TRBJ2-7
clone_size: .
d_call: .
v_call: TRBV9
cdr3_aa: CASSVGGNEQYF
cdr3_nt: TGTGCCAGCAGCGTAGGGGGAAACGAGCAGTACTTC

j_call: TRBJ2-1
clone_size: once
d_call: .
v_call: TRBV30
cdr3_aa: CAWSVQGAHSYNEQFF
cdr3_nt: TGTGCCTGGAGTGTGCAGGGTGCCCACTCCTACAATGAGCAGTTCTTC

j_call: TRBJ1-2
clone_size: .
d_call: TRBD1
v_call: TRBV28
cdr3_aa: CASSLLTGGYGYTF
cdr3_nt: TGTGCCAGCAGTTTACTTACAGGGGGCTATGGCTACACCTTC

j_call: TRBJ2-2
clone_size: .
d_call: .
v_call: TRBV7-7
cdr3_aa: CASSLEPGVTGELFF
cdr3_nt: TGTGCCAGCAGCTTAGAGCCAGGGGTTACCGGGGAGCTGTTTTTT

j_call: TRBJ2-7
clone_size: .
d_call: TRBD1
v_call: TRBV9
cdr3_aa: CASSRTGTGGPKSYEQYF
cdr3_nt: TGTGCCAGCAGTCGAACCGGGACAGGGGGCCCAAAATCCTACGAGCAGTACTTC

j_call: TRBJ2-7
clone_size: .
d_call: .
v_call: TRBV11-1
cdr3_aa: CASSRGRETYNEQYF
cdr3_nt: TGTGCCAGCAGCCGGGGCAGGGAAACATATAACGAGCAGTACTTC

j_call: TRBJ2-7
clone_size: .
d_call: .
v_call: TRBV10-2
cdr3_aa: CASSEAVGTYEQYF
cdr3_nt: TGCGCCAGCAGTGAGGCCGTTGGTACCTACGAGCAGTACTTC

j_call: TRBJ2-3
clone_size: .
d_call: TRBD2
v_call: TRBV5-4
cdr3_aa: CASSSSGSMDTQYF
cdr3_nt: TGTGCCAGCAGCTCTAGCGGGAGTATGGATACGCAGTATTTT

j_call: TRBJ1-2
clone_size: few
d_call: .
v_call: TRBV27
cdr3_aa: CASSLSSGDYGYTF
cdr3_nt: TGTGCCAGCAGTTTATCGTCAGGAGACTATGGCTACACCTTC

j_call: TRBJ1-5
clone_size: .
d_call: .
v_call: TRBV5-6
cdr3_aa: CASSFESNQPQHF
cdr3_nt: TGTGCCAGCAGCTTCGAGAGCAATCAGCCCCAGCATTTT

j_call: TRBJ1-2
clone_size: .
d_call: .
v_call: TRBV19
cdr3_aa: CASSNQGRVGGYTF
cdr3_nt: TGTGCCAGTTCTAATCAGGGACGGGTCGGTGGCTACACCTTC

j_call: TRBJ2-7
clone_size: .
d_call: TRBD2
v_call: TRBV9
cdr3_aa: CASSESGNPYEQYF
cdr3_nt: TGTGCCAGCAGCGAGAGCGGGAACCCCTACGAGCAGTACTTC

j_call: TRBJ2-7
clone_size: .
d_call: .
v_call: TRBV10-3
cdr3_aa: CAIMGQGYEQYF
cdr3_nt: TGTGCCATAATGGGCCAGGGGTACGAGCAGTACTTC

j_call: TRBJ1-1
clone_size: few
d_call: .
v_call: TRBV7-2
cdr3_aa: CASVRRPTMGTEAFF
cdr3_nt: TGTGCCAGCGTCAGACGTCCTACGATGGGAACTGAAGCTTTCTTT

j_call: TRBJ2-1
clone_size: .
d_call: TRBD1
v_call: TRBV27
cdr3_aa: CASSTTGGTIRYNEQFF
cdr3_nt: TGTGCCAGCAGTACGACAGGGGGGACGATTCGCTACAATGAGCAGTTCTTC

j_call: TRBJ2-1
clone_size: .
d_call: TRBD2
v_call: TRBV2
cdr3_aa: CASSELAGVGLDNNEQFF
cdr3_nt: TGTGCCAGCAGTGAACTAGCGGGAGTTGGGCTCGATAACAATGAGCAGTTCTTC

j_call: TRBJ2-2
clone_size: .
d_call: TRBD2
v_call: TRBV5-4
cdr3_aa: CASSLTSGRVGNTGELFF
cdr3_nt: TGTGCCAGCAGCCTTACGAGCGGGAGGGTCGGGAACACCGGGGAGCTGTTTTTT

j_call: TRBJ1-1
clone_size: .
d_call: .
v_call: TRBV14
cdr3_aa: CASSQVSGSVTEAFF
cdr3_nt: TGTGCCAGCAGCCAAGTCTCAGGGAGTGTGACTGAAGCTTTCTTT

j_call: TRBJ2-5
clone_size: .
d_call: TRBD1
v_call: TRBV9
cdr3_aa: CASSANRGQETQYF
cdr3_nt: TGTGCCAGCAGCGCCAACAGGGGGCAAGAGACCCAGTACTTC

j_call: TRBJ2-7
clone_size: .
d_call: TRBD1
v_call: TRBV5-6
cdr3_aa: CASSFRDRVSYEQYF
cdr3_nt: TGTGCCAGCAGCTTCCGGGACAGGGTTTCCTACGAGCAGTACTTC

j_call: TRBJ1-5
clone_size: .
d_call: .
v_call: TRBV19
cdr3_aa: CASKLASRNQPQHF
cdr3_nt: TGTGCCAGTAAGTTGGCTTCGCGCAATCAGCCCCAGCATTTT

j_call: TRBJ1-4
clone_size: .
d_call: .
v_call: TRBV10-3
cdr3_aa: CAISESTAGAENGLFF
cdr3_nt: TGTGCCATCAGTGAGTCGACGGCAGGGGCGGAAAACGGACTGTTTTTT

j_call: TRBJ2-3
clone_size: .
d_call: .
v_call: TRBV30
cdr3_aa: CAWSPRVPIGDTQYF
cdr3_nt: TGTGCCTGGAGCCCCCGGGTCCCTATCGGAGATACGCAGTATTTT

j_call: TRBJ2-5
clone_size: .
d_call: .
v_call: TRBV2
cdr3_aa: CASRVTRYQETQYF
cdr3_nt: TGTGCCAGCAGGGTCACTAGGTACCAAGAGACCCAGTACTTC

j_call: TRBJ2-7
clone_size: .
d_call: TRBD2
v_call: TRBV7-9
cdr3_aa: CASSFSGGPYEQYF
cdr3_nt: TGTGCCAGCAGCTTTAGCGGGGGTCCCTACGAGCAGTACTTC

j_call: TRBJ1-3
clone_size: .
d_call: .
v_call: TRBV11-3
cdr3_aa: CASSSLGFSGNTIYF
cdr3_nt: TGTGCCAGCAGCTCCCTTGGATTTTCTGGAAACACCATATATTTT

j_call: TRBJ2-7
clone_size: .
d_call: TRBD2
v_call: TRBV27
cdr3_aa: CASSSSGSPYEQYF
cdr3_nt: TGTGCCAGCAGTTCAAGCGGGAGCCCTTACGAGCAGTACTTC

j_call: TRBJ1-1
clone_size: .
d_call: .
v_call: TRBV12-5
cdr3_aa: CASGSSLDRNMNTEAFF
cdr3_nt: TGTGCTAGTGGTTCCTCCCTCGACAGGAACATGAACACTGAAGCTTTCTTT

j_call: TRBJ2-1
clone_size: .
d_call: .
v_call: TRBV5-1
cdr3_aa: CASSLGQYNEQFF
cdr3_nt: TGCGCCAGCAGCTTGGGGCAATACAATGAGCAGTTCTTC

j_call: TRBJ1-1
clone_size: .
d_call: TRBD1
v_call: TRBV19
cdr3_aa: CASEQGARAFF
cdr3_nt: TGTGCCAGTGAACAGGGGGCGCGAGCTTTCTTT

j_call: TRBJ2-7
clone_size: .
d_call: .
v_call: TRBV14
cdr3_aa: CASSQVAGKAYEQYF
cdr3_nt: TGTGCCAGCAGCCAAGTGGCAGGGAAAGCCTACGAGCAGTACTTC

j_call: TRBJ1-4
clone_size: .
d_call: .
v_call: TRBV5-1
cdr3_aa: CASSRDLTTNEKLFF
cdr3_nt: TGCGCCAGCAGCCGGGACCTAACAACTAATGAAAAACTGTTTTTT

j_call: TRBJ2-2
clone_size: few
d_call: .
v_call: TRBV6-1
cdr3_aa: CASLSGELFF
cdr3_nt: TGTGCCAGCTTAAGCGGGGAGCTGTTTTTT

j_call: TRBJ1-4
clone_size: .
d_call: TRBD1
v_call: TRBV9
cdr3_aa: CASSLTGGDAKLFF
cdr3_nt: TGTGCCAGCAGTCTGACAGGGGGCGATGCAAAACTGTTTTTT

j_call: TRBJ2-2
clone_size: .
d_call: .
v_call: TRBV21-1
cdr3_aa: CASSARDRGHIGELFF
cdr3_nt: TGTGCCAGCAGCGCCCGGGACAGGGGGCATATCGGGGAGCTGTTTTTT

j_call: TRBJ2-7
clone_size: few
d_call: .
v_call: TRBV6-1
cdr3_aa: CASSLYGGVYEQYF
cdr3_nt: TGTGCCAGCAGTCTCTACGGGGGAGTGTACGAGCAGTACTTC

j_call: TRBJ2-7
clone_size: few
d_call: .
v_call: TRBV19
cdr3_aa: CASSIGGTTYEQYF
cdr3_nt: TGTGCCAGTAGTATTGGGGGTACCACCTACGAGCAGTACTTC

j_call: TRBJ1-2
clone_size: once
d_call: TRBD1
v_call: TRBV5-1
cdr3_aa: CASSLNRGLLSYGYTF
cdr3_nt: TGCGCCAGCAGCTTGAACAGGGGCCTACTAAGCTATGGCTACACCTTC

j_call: TRBJ1-2
clone_size: once
d_call: .
v_call: TRBV28
cdr3_aa: CASSSGRPRGYGYTF
cdr3_nt: TGTGCCAGCAGTTCAGGACGCCCTCGGGGCTATGGCTACACCTTC

j_call: TRBJ2-1
clone_size: .
d_call: .
v_call: TRBV11-3
cdr3_aa: CASSTGTYNEQFF
cdr3_nt: TGTGCCAGCTCTACTGGAACCTACAATGAGCAGTTCTTC

j_call: TRBJ2-3
clone_size: .
d_call: .
v_call: TRBV9
cdr3_aa: CASSVAGAASTDTQYF
cdr3_nt: TGTGCCAGCAGCGTAGCGGGAGCAGCCAGCACAGATACGCAGTATTTT